A selection of T cell receptor beta chains follows, all from one sample in a study of shared T cell receptors in the human thymus. The protocol was immunoSEQ multiplex PCR, while the TCRdb copy is restricted to in-frame clones and leaves out a portion. The profile shows roughly 500,000 clones, approximately 80% of them singletons. These same records also appear under a second study, on human thymus T cells.

The sample consisted of thymocytes. Source of these receptors: a boy in the first two years of life with a congenital heart defect. Each CDR3 is given with its conserved first and last residue. D genes are given only for firm matches. Clone size, where shown, is once, few, many, or a class for clones that have expanded.

>TRBD1|TRBV10-3|TRBJ1-2|.
CAISEPLVDRVEGYTF
TGTGCCATCAGTGAGCCTTTGGTAGACAGGGTGGAGGGCTACACCTTC
>TRBD2|TRBV10-2|TRBJ2-1|.
CAIREAGTSVNNEQFF
TGCGCCATCAGGGAGGCCGGGACTAGCGTCAACAATGAGCAGTTCTTC
>TRBD2|TRBV27|TRBJ2-1|.
CASSTSGSTDNEQFF
TGTGCCAGCAGTACTAGCGGGAGTACCGACAATGAGCAGTTCTTC
>.|TRBV4-3|TRBJ1-5|.
CASSQELVRSNQPQHF
TGCGCCAGCAGCCAAGAATTAGTCCGAAGCAATCAGCCCCAGCATTTT
>TRBD2|TRBV4-3|TRBJ2-3|.
CASSQGVQAGLAGGYTDTQYF
TGCGCCAGCAGCCAAGGGGTTCAGGCCGGACTAGCGGGAGGGTACACAGATACGCAGTATTTT
>TRBD1|TRBV27|TRBJ1-2|.
CASSSPTGEHRGYTF
TGTGCCAGCAGTTCCCCGACAGGGGAGCACAGAGGCTACACCTTC
>TRBD2|TRBV4-2|TRBJ2-1|.
CASSQESREDNEQFF
TGTGCCAGCAGCCAAGAGTCACGGGAGGACAATGAGCAGTTCTTC
>TRBD1|TRBV29-1|TRBJ1-2|few
CSVEKAGGPYGYTF
TGCAGCGTTGAAAAGGCAGGGGGTCCCTATGGCTACACCTTC
>.|TRBV15|TRBJ2-4|.
CATSRGGPKNIQYF
TGTGCCACCAGCAGGGGAGGACCCAAAAACATTCAGTACTTC
>.|TRBV27|TRBJ2-3|.
CASSSEFTGSRTDTQYF
TGTGCCAGCAGTTCGGAATTTACCGGGAGTAGGACAGATACGCAGTATTTT
>.|TRBV28|TRBJ2-7|.
CASKRLSSYEQYF
TGTGCCAGCAAGCGCCTTAGCAGCTACGAGCAGTACTTC
>TRBD1|TRBV6-1|TRBJ1-5|.
CASCGSDRPQNQPQHF
TGTGCCAGCTGTGGGTCGGACAGGCCCCAAAATCAGCCCCAGCATTTT
>.|TRBV28|TRBJ2-7|.
CASSDPGRVGEQYF
TGTGCCAGCAGTGACCCGGGAAGGGTCGGCGAGCAGTACTTC